This TCR beta chain appears in the sequencing data of a study of vaccination and CD4 T cells after COVID-19. Study-wide results and limits: Apart from involving relatively few convalescent patients, the work omitted early post-infection timepoints.

The CDR3 totals 14 residues. V shed 5 bases, J shed 5 bases, and the junction held 5 bases outside the gene matches. Germline CDR1 reads DFQATT; CDR2 reads SNEGSKA (reference sequence). About this clonotype itself: As yet, its antigen is unknown.

Treatment defined: roughly 10-day PBMC culture with coronavirus spike peptide pools or control peptides (ViraFEST assay). Each well held roughly 2 million PBMCs in IL-2 (about 9.3 IU/ml) medium with roughly 9.7 ug/ml peptide pools. Cultured CD4+ T cell DNA underwent sequencing with the Oncomine TCR Beta short-read assay. In TCRdb, the PCR reads were re-called with MiXCR into one record per CDR3 protein. Among more than 11,000 distinct CDR3 sequences listed, 29% were seen once. The TCR was taken from a human donor who received a COVID-19 vaccine. J is TRBJ2-7 and V is TRBV20-1, with TRBD2 matching over 14 bases. Sample: CD4+ T cells from blood, cultured in vitro, taken before SARS-CoV-2 vaccination. CDR3 sequence: CSARGTSGGNEQYF. DNA of the CDR3: TGCAGTGCTCGGGGGACTAGCGGGGGAAACGAGCAGTACTTC.